The rows below give T cell receptor beta chains drawn from one sample of a study of control samples from healthy donors and cancer patients. Here immunoSEQ multiplex PCR was the method, and the copy in TCRdb shows in-frame clones only, minus some. In the table there are some 120,000 clones, about 95% of which are singletons. The sample comprised blood. The receptors shown here come from a man aged 30-40 years in good health. CDR3s include the opening cysteine and the closing phenylalanine or tryptophan. The order of the fields is clone size, CDR3 length, J gene, D gene, V gene, CDR3 DNA, CDR3 protein. D genes are given only for firm matches. Some rows mark clone size as missing; the rest say once, few, many or name a class of expanded clone.

>once|14|TRBJ2-5|TRBD2|TRBV7-9
TGTGCCAGCAGCTTAGGGGGAGGGCAAGAGACCCAGTACTTC
CASSLGGGQETQYF
>NA|12|TRBJ2-7|NA|TRBV5-5
TGTGCCAGCAGCTCCGGGGCCTACGAGCAGTACTTC
CASSSGAYEQYF
>NA|14|TRBJ1-5|NA|TRBV27
TGTGCCAGCAGTTTATCGACAGGCAATCAGCCCCAGCATTTT
CASSLSTGNQPQHF
>NA|11|TRBJ2-3|NA|TRBV3-1/TRBV3-2
TGTGCCAGCAGGCGTACAGATACGCAGTATTTT
CASRRTDTQYF
>few|16|TRBJ1-3|TRBD1|TRBV7-8
TGTGCCAGCAGCTTTGTGCAGGGGGGGGCAGGAAACACCATATATTTT
CASSFVQGGAGNTIYF
>NA|15|TRBJ2-5|TRBD2|TRBV10-3
TGTGCCATCAAACAAAGCGGGGGGGCCTCGGAGACCCAGTACTTC
CAIKQSGGASETQYF
>NA|11|TRBJ1-5|NA|TRBV6-2/TRBV6-3
TGTGCCAGCAGCTCGGTGGGGCCCCAGCATTTT
CASSSVGPQHF
>NA|14|TRBJ2-3|TRBD2|TRBV27
TGTGCCAGCAGGCCCAGCGGGGGGGCAGATACGCAGTATTTT
CASRPSGGADTQYF
>NA|16|TRBJ2-5|TRBD2|TRBV27
TGTGCCAGCAGTTTACAGACTAGCGGGGACCAAGAGACCCAGTACTTC
CASSLQTSGDQETQYF
>NA|17|TRBJ1-4|NA|TRBV4-1
TGCGCCAGCAGCCAAGTCTCAGCGGGCAGGGGAAATGAAAAACTGTTTTTT
CASSQVSAGRGNEKLFF
>NA|17|TRBJ2-2|TRBD2|TRBV6-2/TRBV6-3
TGTGCCAGCAGTTCCCCGGGACTAGCGAAGAACACCGGGGAGCTGTTTTTT
CASSSPGLAKNTGELFF
>NA|13|TRBJ2-5|TRBD1|TRBV28
TGTGCCAGCAGCCGGGGACAGGGAGAGACCCAGTACTTC
CASSRGQGETQYF
>NA|15|TRBJ2-4|TRBD1|TRBV3-1/TRBV3-2
TGTGCCAGCAGCCAAGGGGGACAGGGGGCCTACATTCAGTACTTC
CASSQGGQGAYIQYF
>NA|15|TRBJ1-6|TRBD1|TRBV4-3
TGCGCCAGCAGCCAACTACAGGGGGCAGGTTCACCCCTCCACTTT
CASSQLQGAGSPLHF
>NA|14|TRBJ2-3|TRBD1|TRBV7-9
TGTGCCAGCAGCGCATACAGGGGCCCAGATACGCAGTATTTT
CASSAYRGPDTQYF
>NA|13|TRBJ2-2|NA|TRBV6-4
TGTGCCAGCAGTGACTCTAGCACCGGGGAGCTGTTTTTT
CASSDSSTGELFF
>NA|11|TRBJ1-5|TRBD1|TRBV19
TGTGCGACAGGGATGGAACAGCCCCAGCATTTT
CATGMEQPQHF
>NA|13|TRBJ2-7|TRBD2|TRBV2
TGTGCCAGCACTACTAGCGGGGGAGGCGAGCAGTACTTC
CASTTSGGGEQYF
>NA|15|TRBJ2-5|TRBD2|TRBV11-2
TGTGCCAGCAGCTTTTCTAGCGGGGGGGCCGAGACCCAGTACTTC
CASSFSSGGAETQYF
>few|14|TRBJ2-4|NA|TRBV7-2
TGTGCCAGCAGCTTAGCACGGGACATGAACATTCAGTACTTC
CASSLARDMNIQYF
>once|13|TRBJ1-4|NA|TRBV14
TGTGCCAGCAGCCTCCCCCTGAATGAAAAACTGTTTTTT
CASSLPLNEKLFF